This T cell receptor beta chain originates from a study of immune cell composition in non-small cell lung cancer. Profiling relied on immunoSEQ multiplex PCR, and the TCRdb table lists in-frame clones only, not all of them. The data contain about 15,000 clones, around 63% of them seen just once; the ten biggest clones take up about 7.5%. Germline values: CDR1 KGHSH, CDR2 LQKENI. The CDR3 spans 13 residues. The V end was cut by 6 bases, the J end by 0 bases, with 6 bases between. Sequencing used lung tumor tissue. The TCR sequence derives from a human donor with non-small cell lung cancer. The rearrangement uses TRBV18 and TRBJ2-1; perhaps TRBD2 as D (6 bases). CDR3 region: CASSGGSYNEQFF. In DNA, the CDR3 is TGTGCCAGCTCCGGGGGCTCCTACAATGAGCAGTTCTTC.